This T cell receptor (beta chain) was found in a study of cytomegalovirus exposure and HLA in healthy donors. At the level of the study: The same platform used for the roughly 650 first-cohort repertoires was also used for the 95 to 150 validation repertoires, as a later analysis reported.

V was clipped by 3 bases and J by 7 bases; unmatched bases: 16. The CDR3 is 17 residues long. Germline-derived CDR1 and CDR2 are KGHSH and LQKENI. General observations from the study: Most TCR sequences were rare, but some public TCRs occurred in many donors. The study recorded more than 150 TCR beta chains that were cytomegalovirus-associated. Confirmation was obtained in vitro that a few CMV-associated chains are specific for CMV antigens.

About this clone: Its target is not known.

Sequencing was performed with immunoSEQ multiplex PCR; in TCRdb, only in-frame clones are kept and a portion is missing. The sample shows over 200,000 clones, 90% of them seen only once. Specimen: PBMCs. This clonotype originated in a woman aged 18-29 years in good health and CMV-seronegative. The gene calls are TRBV18 and TRBJ2-7, with 9 nucleotides matching TRBD2. DNA for the CDR3: TGTGCCAGCTCACCGGGGCTTTCCGCTAGCGGGGTCGGTGAGCAGTACTTC. Amino acids: CASSPGLSASGVGEQYF.